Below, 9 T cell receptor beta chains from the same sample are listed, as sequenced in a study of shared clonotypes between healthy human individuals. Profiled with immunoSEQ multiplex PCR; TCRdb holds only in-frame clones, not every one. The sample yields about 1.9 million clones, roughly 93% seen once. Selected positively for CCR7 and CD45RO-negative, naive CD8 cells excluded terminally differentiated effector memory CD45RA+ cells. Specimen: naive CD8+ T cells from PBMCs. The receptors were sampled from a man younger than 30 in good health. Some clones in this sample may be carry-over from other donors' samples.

The CDR3 spells CASSLEGLADNNEQFF. The CDR3 nucleotides are TGCGCCAGCAGCTTGGAGGGACTAGCGGACAACAATGAGCAGTTCTTC. The chain carries TRBV5-1 and TRBJ2-1; 11 nucleotides align to TRBD2. From germline, CDR1 is SGHRS and CDR2 YFSETQ. The CDR3 totals 16 residues. The V segment lost 0 bases and the J segment 5 bases; nucleotides outside the gene matches: 4.

DNA of the CDR3: TGTGCCAGCAGCTTGGAGTCTGGGGTCGAGCAGTTCTTC. Protein: CASSLESGVEQFF. This sequence joins TRBV5-6 and TRBJ2-1; D call uncertain. CDR3 length: 13 residues. CDR1 is SGHDT and CDR2 is YYEEEE in the germline V gene. V was clipped by 0 bases and J by 10 bases, with 11 bases between them. The whole variable domain, filled in from reference TRBV5-6 and TRBJ2-1, reads DAGVTQSPTHLIKTRGQQVTLRCSPKSGHDTVSWYQQALGQGPQFIFQYYEEEERQRGNFPDRFSGHQFPNYSSELNVNALLLGDSALYLCASSLESGVEQFFGPGTRLTVL.

The CDR3 sequence is CASSPGLLGYEQYF. CDR3 DNA: TGTGCCAGCAGCCCGGGGCTTTTGGGGTACGAGCAGTACTTC. The chain couples TRBV7-2 to TRBJ2-7, with D tentatively TRBD1 or TRBD2 (5 bases each). Germline assignment: CDR1 SGHTA and CDR2 FQGNSA. Trimming stripped 5 bases from V and 4 bases from J, with 15 bases between. This CDR3 has 14 residues.

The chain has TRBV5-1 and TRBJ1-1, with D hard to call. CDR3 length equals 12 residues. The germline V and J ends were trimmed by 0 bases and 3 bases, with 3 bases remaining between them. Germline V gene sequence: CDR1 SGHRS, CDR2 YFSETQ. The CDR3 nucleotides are TGCGCCAGCAGCTTGGATCACACTGAAGCTTTCTTT. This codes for CASSLDHTEAFF.

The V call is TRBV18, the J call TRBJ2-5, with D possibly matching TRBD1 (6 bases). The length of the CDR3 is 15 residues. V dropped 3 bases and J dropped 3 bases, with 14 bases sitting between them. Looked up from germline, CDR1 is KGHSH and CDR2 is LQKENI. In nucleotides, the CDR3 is TGTGCCAGCTCACCGCTCCGGGACACTGAAGAGACCCAGTACTTC. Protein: CASSPLRDTEETQYF.

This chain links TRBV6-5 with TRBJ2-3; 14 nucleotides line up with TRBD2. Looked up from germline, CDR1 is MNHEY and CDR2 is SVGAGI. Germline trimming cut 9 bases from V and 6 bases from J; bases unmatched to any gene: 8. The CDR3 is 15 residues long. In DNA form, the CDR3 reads TGTGCCAGTCGGACTAGCGGGAGGTCTCTTGATACGCAGTATTTT. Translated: CASRTSGRSLDTQYF.

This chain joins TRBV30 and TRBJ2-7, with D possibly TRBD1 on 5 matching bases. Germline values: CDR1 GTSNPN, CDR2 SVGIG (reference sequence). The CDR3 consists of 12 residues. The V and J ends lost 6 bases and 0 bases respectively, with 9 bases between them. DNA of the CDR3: TGTGCCTGCCTAGGGGCCTCCTACGAGCAGTACTTC. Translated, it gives CACLGASYEQYF.

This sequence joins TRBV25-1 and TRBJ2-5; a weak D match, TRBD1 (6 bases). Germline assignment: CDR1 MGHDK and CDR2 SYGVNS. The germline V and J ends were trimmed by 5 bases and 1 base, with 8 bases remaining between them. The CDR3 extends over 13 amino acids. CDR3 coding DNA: TGTGCCAGCAGTAAGGACAGCCAAGAGACCCAGTACTTC. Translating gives CASSKDSQETQYF. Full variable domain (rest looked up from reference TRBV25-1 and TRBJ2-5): EADIYQTPRYLVIGTGKKITLECSQTMGHDKMYWYQQDPGMELHLIHYSYGVNSTEKGDLSSESTVSRIRTEHFPLTLESARPSHTSQYLCASSKDSQETQYFGPGTRLLVL.

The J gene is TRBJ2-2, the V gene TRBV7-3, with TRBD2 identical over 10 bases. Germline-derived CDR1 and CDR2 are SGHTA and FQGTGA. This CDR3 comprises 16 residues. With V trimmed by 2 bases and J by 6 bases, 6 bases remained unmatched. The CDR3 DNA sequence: TGTGCCAGCAGCTTACTCCGAGCGGGAGGGCCCGGGGAGCTGTTTTTT. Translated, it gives CASSLLRAGGPGELFF.